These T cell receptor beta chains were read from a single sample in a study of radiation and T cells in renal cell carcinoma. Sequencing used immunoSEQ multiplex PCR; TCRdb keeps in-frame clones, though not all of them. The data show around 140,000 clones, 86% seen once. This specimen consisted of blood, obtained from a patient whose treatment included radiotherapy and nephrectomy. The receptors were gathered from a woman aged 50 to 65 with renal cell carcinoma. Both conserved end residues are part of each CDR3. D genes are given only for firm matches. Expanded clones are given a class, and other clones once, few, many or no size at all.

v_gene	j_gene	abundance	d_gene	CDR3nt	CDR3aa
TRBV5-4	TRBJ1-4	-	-	TGTGCCAGCAGCTTGGCCGGTACAACTAATGAAAAACTGTTTTTT	CASSLAGTTNEKLFF
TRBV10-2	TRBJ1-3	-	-	TGCGCCAGCAGGGCTGGAAACACCATATATTTT	CASRAGNTIYF
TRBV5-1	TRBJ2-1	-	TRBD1	TGCGCCAGCAGCTCTTTGACAGGGGCCTACAATGAGCAGTTCTTC	CASSSLTGAYNEQFF
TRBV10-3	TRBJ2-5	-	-	TGTGCCATCACTGAGGGGCGAGAATCGGAGACCCAGTACTTC	CAITEGRESETQYF
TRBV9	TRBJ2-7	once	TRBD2	TGTGCCAGCAGCGTAAGACTAGCGGGACCGTGCGAGCAGTACTTC	CASSVRLAGPCEQYF
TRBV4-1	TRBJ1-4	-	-	TGCGCCAGCAGCCTACTCGGGGGTGCAACTAATGAAAAACTGTTTTTT	CASSLLGGATNEKLFF
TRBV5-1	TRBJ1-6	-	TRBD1	TGCGCCAGCAGCTTGGATTTCGACAGGGTCGCTTCACCCCTCCACTTT	CASSLDFDRVASPLHF
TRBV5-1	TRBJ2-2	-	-	TGCGCCAGCAGCTCCCGGACATACGCGAACACCGGGGAGCTGTTTTTT	CASSSRTYANTGELFF
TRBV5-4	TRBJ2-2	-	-	TGTGCCAGCAGCACGGGGGGCGGGTATGGTCCCGGGGAGCTGTTTTTT	CASSTGGGYGPGELFF
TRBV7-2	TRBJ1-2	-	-	TGTGCCAGCAGCTTAGCTGGTGGCTACACCTTC	CASSLAGGYTF
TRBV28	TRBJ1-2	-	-	TGTGCCAGCAGCTTTTATGGCTACACCTTC	CASSFYGYTF
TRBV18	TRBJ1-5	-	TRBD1	TGTGCCAGCTCACTATCGACAGGGGATAATCAGCCCCAGCATTTT	CASSLSTGDNQPQHF
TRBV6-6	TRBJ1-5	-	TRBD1	TGTGCCAGCAGTTACGGGACAGGGGACGCCGAGCCCCAGCATTTT	CASSYGTGDAEPQHF
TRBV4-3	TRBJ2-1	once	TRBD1	TGCGCCAGCAGCGTCGACAGGGGTTCGTACAATGAGCAGTTCTTC	CASSVDRGSYNEQFF
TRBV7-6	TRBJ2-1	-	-	TGTGCCAGCAGCTTAGGACGTGAAGGGCAGTTCTTC	CASSLGREGQFF
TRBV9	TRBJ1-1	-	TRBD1	TGTGCCAGCAGCCTCCAGGGGGCCAGAGGCACTGAAGCTTTCTTT	CASSLQGARGTEAFF
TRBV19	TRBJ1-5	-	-	TGTGCCAGTAGTCCTGGGGGGGGTAGGGGTCAGCCCCAGCATTTT	CASSPGGGRGQPQHF
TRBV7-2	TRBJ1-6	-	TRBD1	TGTGCCAGCAGCCCAGGGACAGGGCGGAATTCACCCCTCCACTTT	CASSPGTGRNSPLHF
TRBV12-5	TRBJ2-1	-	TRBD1	TGTGCTAGTGGGACAGGGGGCTGGGGTGAGCAGTTCTTC	CASGTGGWGEQFF
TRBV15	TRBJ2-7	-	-	TGTGCCACCAGCAGAGGCAGGCCAGGGACTTACGAGCAGTACTTC	CATSRGRPGTYEQYF
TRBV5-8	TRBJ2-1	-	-	TGTGCCAGCAGCTTGGATAGCGGCTCCTACAATGAGCAGTTCTTC	CASSLDSGSYNEQFF
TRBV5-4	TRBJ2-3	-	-	TGTGCCAGCAGCTTGAAGGCTAGCGTTAGCACAGATACGCAGTATTTT	CASSLKASVSTDTQYF
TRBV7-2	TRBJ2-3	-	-	TGTGCCAGCAGCTTAATCTCTTCAGGGGATACGCAGTATTTT	CASSLISSGDTQYF
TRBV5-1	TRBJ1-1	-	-	TGCGCCAGCAGCTTGAACGCTGAAGCTTTCTTT	CASSLNAEAFF
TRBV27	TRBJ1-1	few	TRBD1	TGTGCCAGCAGTCCGATTCGGGACAGGGACACTGAAGCTTTCTTT	CASSPIRDRDTEAFF
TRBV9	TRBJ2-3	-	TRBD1	TGTGCCAGCAGCGCGGGGTACAGGGGCAACACAGATACGCAGTATTTT	CASSAGYRGNTDTQYF
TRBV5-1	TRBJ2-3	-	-	TGCGCCAGCAGCTTGGCGTCCGAAGCTACGCAGTATTTT	CASSLASEATQYF
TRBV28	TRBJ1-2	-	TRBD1	TGTGCCAGCAGTCGACAGGGACGGAGAGGCTACACCTTC	CASSRQGRRGYTF
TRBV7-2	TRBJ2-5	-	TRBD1	TGTGCCAGCAGCTTCCGGACAGGGATGGGGGAGACCCAGTACTTC	CASSFRTGMGETQYF
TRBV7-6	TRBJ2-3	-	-	TGTGCCAGCAGCTCCGAGGTTAGCACAGATACGCAGTATTTT	CASSSEVSTDTQYF
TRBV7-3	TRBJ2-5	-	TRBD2	TGTGCCAGCAGCTTAGCTAGCGGGAGGGAGACCCAGTACTTC	CASSLASGRETQYF